A single sample is the source of the 16 T cell receptor beta chains below, sequenced in a study of CD8 T cells in ankylosing spondylitis. MiXCR, run by TCRdb on the 5' RACE reads, gives a single entry per CDR3 protein. The sample contains about 230,000 distinct CDR3 sequences, 7% to 10% of which appear only once. Sequencing was carried out using blood, either unsorted or a sorted T cell fraction (not recorded which). Receptors were obtained from a female donor with ankylosing spondylitis or in good health (not recorded which).

This clonotype was found many times. CDR3 amino acids: CASSLPGAYEQYF. CDR3 bases: TGTGCCAGCAGTTTACCAGGGGCCTACGAGCAGTACTTC. This chain links TRBV12-3 or TRBV12-4 with TRBJ2-7; D might be TRBD1 (6 bases). The CDR3 runs 13 residues. Trimming shortened V by 2 bases and J by 2 bases, and 7 bases separated the two germline ends.

The sample holds many counts of this clonotype. V usage is TRBV20-1 and J usage is TRBJ2-2; the match to TRBD1 covers 8 bases. V trimming: 1 base; J trimming: 13 bases; junction bases outside the gene matches: 8. There are 13 residues in the CDR3. Germline V lookup: CDR1 DFQATT, CDR2 SNEGSKA (reference sequence). As DNA, the CDR3 is TGCAGTGCTAGAGCCCATTCCAGGGGGCGGCTGTTTTTT. As protein: CSARAHSRGRLFF.

This chain connects TRBV7-2 to TRBJ2-3; D is perhaps TRBD2 (5 bases). In germline, CDR1 is SGHTA, CDR2 FQGNSA. The CDR3 has 12 amino acids. Trimming cost V 5 bases and J 9 bases, with 12 bases left between them. The CDR3 DNA reads TGTGCCAGCAGCCTATCGGCGGGCACGCAGTATTTT. Encoded protein: CASSLSAGTQYF.

This clonotype has at least ten counts. The genes are TRBV20-1 and TRBJ2-1; 10 positions agree with TRBD2. In germline, CDR1 is DFQATT, CDR2 SNEGSKA (reference sequence). This CDR3 has 14 amino acids. Trimming at V came to 6 bases and at J to 6 bases, leaving 8 bases not matched to a gene. The CDR3 DNA reads as TGCAGTGCCCATAGCGGGAGGTCGGTCAATGAGCAGTTCTTC. Protein product: CSAHSGRSVNEQFF.

There are many counts of this clonotype. The chain carries TRBV7-2 and TRBJ2-3, with D possibly TRBD2 on 6 matching bases. Per germline, CDR1 SGHTA and CDR2 FQGNSA. This CDR3 has 15 residues. The V and J ends lost 4 bases and 4 bases respectively, with 15 bases between them. The DNA of the CDR3 is TGTGCCAGCAGCTCACCGACTAGTGGGGCAGATACGCAGTATTTT. Protein sequence: CASSSPTSGADTQYF.

This clonotype was recorded at least ten times. The chain has TRBV5-1 and TRBJ2-5, with 12 bases that match TRBD2. The V gene's germline CDR1 is SGHRS and CDR2 YFSETQ. The CDR3 has 16 amino acids. The trim removed 4 bases at V and 1 base at J, leaving 5 bases unmatched. In DNA form, the CDR3 reads TGCGCCAGCAGCCCAGGACTAGCGGGAATCCAAGAGACCCAGTACTTC. It yields the protein CASSPGLAGIQETQYF.

This clonotype was found many times. The chain carries TRBV5-5 and TRBJ2-7; no clear D gene. Deletions cut 4 bases from V and 0 bases from J, with 14 bases between. The CDR3 consists of 15 residues. The germline CDR1 and CDR2 sequences are SGHKS and YYEKEE (reference sequence). The CDR3 loop reads CASSPYIKGSYEQYF. CDR3 nucleotide sequence: TGTGCCAGCAGCCCCTACATAAAGGGCTCCTACGAGCAGTACTTC. Complete variable domain (other parts from reference TRBV5-5 and TRBJ2-7): DAGVTQSPTHLIKTRGQQVTLRCSPISGHKSVSWYQQVLGQGPQFIFQYYEKEERGRGNFPDRFSARQFPNYSSELNVNALLLGDSALYLCASSPYIKGSYEQYFGPGTRLTVT.

Ten or more counts support this clonotype. The V and J genes are TRBV7-8 and TRBJ2-1, with 10 bases fitting TRBD2. Germline CDR1 is SGHVS and CDR2 is FQNEAQ. Trimming at V came to 3 bases and at J to 1 base, leaving 6 bases not matched to a gene. The CDR3 spans 17 residues. The CDR3 bases are TGTGCCAGCAGCTTCAACTCAGCGGGAGGGTCCTACAATGAGCAGTTCTTC. Translation gives CASSFNSAGGSYNEQFF. Full variable domain (remainder filled in from reference TRBV7-8 and TRBJ2-1): GAGVSQSPRYKVAKRGQDVALRCDPISGHVSLFWYQQALGQGPEFLTYFQNEAQLDKSGLPSDRFFAERPEGSVSTLKIQRTQQEDSAVYLCASSFNSAGGSYNEQFFGPGTRLTVL.

This clonotype has a count of ten or more. The chain is built from TRBV20-1 and TRBJ2-2; D remains ambiguous. CDR1 DFQATT and CDR2 SNEGSKA come from the germline V gene (reference sequence). Trimming took off 0 bases at V and 6 bases at J, with 14 bases between the two ends. The CDR3 is made up of 15 amino acids. The DNA of the CDR3 is TGCAGTGCTAGAGATTCGAGGAATTGGTCCGGGGAGCTGTTTTTT. Translation gives CSARDSRNWSGELFF.

This clonotype came up many times. This chain uses TRBV12-3 or TRBV12-4 with TRBJ2-7, with D uncertain. V gave up 7 bases and J gave up 5 bases, with 18 bases separating them. This CDR3 has 14 residues. The CDR3 bases are TGTGCCAGCATGAAGAGTGGCTCGGACGACGAGCAGTACTTC. This gives the protein CASMKSGSDDEQYF.

Many counts were recorded for this clonotype. This sequence joins TRBV29-1 and TRBJ1-2; 7 nucleotides line up with TRBD1. V dropped 3 bases and J dropped 7; count of bases not matched to a gene: 11. CDR3 length: 14 residues. Germline assignment: CDR1 SQVTM and CDR2 ANQGSEA. The chain's CDR3 is CSVDGVGGAFGYTF. CDR3 in DNA: TGCAGCGTTGACGGAGTAGGGGGCGCGTTTGGCTACACCTTC.

This clonotype was detected only a few times. The chain recombines TRBV7-2 with TRBJ2-1, with TRBD2 identical over 8 bases. The CDR3 totals 15 residues. The germline V gene encodes CDR1 SGHTA and CDR2 FQGNSA. V gave up 3 bases and J gave up 5 bases; unmatched junction bases: 6. CDR3 DNA: TGTGCCAGCAGCTTGCCGCAGCGGGAGAACAATGAGCAGTTCTTC. Translated, it gives CASSLPQRENNEQFF.

This clonotype was recorded at least ten times. The rearrangement joins TRBV20-1 to TRBJ2-7, with 11 bases identical to TRBD2. V gave up 4 bases and J gave up 4 bases; unmatched junction bases: 9. Germline CDR1 DFQATT, CDR2 SNEGSKA (reference sequence). The CDR3 covers 15 residues. The CDR3 loop is CSATGGGTSGYEQYF. CDR3 DNA: TGCAGTGCTACCGGAGGGGGGACTAGCGGTTACGAGCAGTACTTC.

This clonotype was recorded many times. The chain couples TRBV20-1 to TRBJ2-1; 7 bases align to TRBD2. V trimming: 0 bases; J trimming: 1 base; junction bases outside the gene matches: 3. CDR3 size: 15 residues. Germline loops: CDR1 DFQATT, CDR2 SNEGSKA (reference sequence). CDR3 nucleotides: TGCAGTGCTAGAGATGCGGGAGTTTCCTACAATGAGCAGTTCTTC. Translation gives CSARDAGVSYNEQFF.

This clonotype showed up many times. Here the CDR3 reads CASSWTGTGQETQYF. DNA for the CDR3: TGTGCCAGCAGTTGGACCGGGACAGGGCAAGAGACCCAGTACTTC. The rearrangement joins TRBV6-5 to TRBJ2-5; 9 bases align to TRBD1. Germline V gives CDR1 MNHEY, CDR2 SVGAGI. There are 15 residues in the CDR3. Unmatched junction bases numbered 5, after V lost 4 bases and J lost 2 bases.

Notes on this clonotype: A clone one base away is much larger, so this may be a read error. The J gene is TRBJ2-1, the V gene TRBV25-1; the D call may be TRBD1 or TRBD2 (5 bases each). Between the trimmed V and J ends, which lost 3 bases and 9 bases, there was a span of 12 bases. CDR1 is MGHDK and CDR2 is SYGVNS in the germline V gene. This CDR3 is 13 amino acids long. The CDR3 DNA reads as TGTGCCAGCAGTGACTATCGAGGGGCTGAGCAGTTCTTC. This gives the protein CASSDYRGAEQFF.